This record concerns one T cell receptor (beta chain) sequence. The CDR3 loop spans 12 amino acids. Germline CDR1 and CDR2: SGHTA and FQGTGA. V lost 5 bases and J 7 bases, leaving 12 bases between the germline ends. The sample is drawn from a study of blood T cells in healthy people across ages. It was with a sample-barcoded 5' primer and a J-beta primer mix that a second PCR of roughly 7 to 12 cycles was run. TCRdb fed the 5' RACE reads into MiXCR, producing one record per CDR3 protein. The table has fewer than 700,000 distinct CDR3 sequences, roughly 43% seen once. Sample: blood. The chain has TRBV7-3 and TRBJ2-7; D is unresolved. The TCR sequence derives from an elderly man in good health. CDR3 nucleotide sequence: TGTGCCAGCAGCACTCCCAACGGGGAGCAGTACTTC. Translation gives CASSTPNGEQYF.